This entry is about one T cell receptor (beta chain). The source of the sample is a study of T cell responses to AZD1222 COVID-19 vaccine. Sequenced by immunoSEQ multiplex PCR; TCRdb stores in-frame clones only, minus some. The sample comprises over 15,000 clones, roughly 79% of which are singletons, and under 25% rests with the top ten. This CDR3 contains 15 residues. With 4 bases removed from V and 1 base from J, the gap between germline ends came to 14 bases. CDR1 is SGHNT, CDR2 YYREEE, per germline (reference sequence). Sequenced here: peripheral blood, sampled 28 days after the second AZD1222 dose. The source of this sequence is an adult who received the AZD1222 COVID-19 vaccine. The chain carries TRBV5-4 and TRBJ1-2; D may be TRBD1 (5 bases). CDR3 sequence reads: CASSADMPINYGYTF. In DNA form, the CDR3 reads TGTGCCAGCAGCGCGGACATGCCTATTAACTATGGCTACACCTTC.